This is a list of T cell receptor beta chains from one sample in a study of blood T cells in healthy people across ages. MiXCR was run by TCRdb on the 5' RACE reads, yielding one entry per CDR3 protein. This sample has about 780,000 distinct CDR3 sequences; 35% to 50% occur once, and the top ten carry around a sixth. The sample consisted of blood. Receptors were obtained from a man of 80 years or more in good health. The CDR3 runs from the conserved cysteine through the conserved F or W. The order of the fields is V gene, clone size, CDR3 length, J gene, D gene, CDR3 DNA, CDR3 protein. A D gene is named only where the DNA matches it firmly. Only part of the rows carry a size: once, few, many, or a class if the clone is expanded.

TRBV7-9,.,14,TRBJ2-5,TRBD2,TGTGCCAGCAGCTTAGTTCTGCGGGAGGGGGAGCAGTACTTC,CASSLVLREGEQYF
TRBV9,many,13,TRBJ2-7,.,TGTGCCAGCAGCCGAGGTGGCTCCTACGAGCAGTACTTC,CASSRGGSYEQYF
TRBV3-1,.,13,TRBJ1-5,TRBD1,TGTGCCAGCAGCCAAAACAGGGGAAAGCCCCAGCATTTT,CASSQNRGKPQHF
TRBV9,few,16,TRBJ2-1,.,TGTGCCAGCAGCGGGGGGACTGGGTCCTCCTACAATGAGCAGTTCTTC,CASSGGTGSSYNEQFF
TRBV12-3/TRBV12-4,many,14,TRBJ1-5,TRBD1,TGTGCCAGCAGTATGACAGGGTCGGATCAGCCCCAGCATTTT,CASSMTGSDQPQHF
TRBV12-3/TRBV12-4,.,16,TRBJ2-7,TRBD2,TGTGCCAGCAGTTTATTGCGGGAGAGCTCCTACAATGAGCAGTACTTC,CASSLLRESSYNEQYF
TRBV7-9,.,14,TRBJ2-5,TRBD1,TGTGCCAGCAGCTCCCGGACAGGGCTTGAGACCCAGTACTTC,CASSSRTGLETQYF
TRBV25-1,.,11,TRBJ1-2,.,TGTGCCAGCAGTGTGAATGGCGGCTACACCTTC,CASSVNGGYTF
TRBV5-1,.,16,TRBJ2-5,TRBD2,TGCGCCAGCAGCTTTAGGCTAGCGGCCTACCAAGAGACCCAGTACTTC,CASSFRLAAYQETQYF
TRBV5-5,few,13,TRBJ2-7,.,TGTGCCAGCAGCTTGGACAATTACTACGAGCAGTACTTC,CASSLDNYYEQYF
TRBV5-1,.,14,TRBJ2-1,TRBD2,TGCGCCAGCAGCCCTAGGACTGGGGAGGGTGAGCAGTTCTTC,CASSPRTGEGEQFF
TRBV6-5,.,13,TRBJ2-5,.,TGTGCCAGCAGTTCGTGGGGCGGAGAGACCCAGTACTTC,CASSSWGGETQYF
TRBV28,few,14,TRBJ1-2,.,TGTGCCAGCTATGGAGGGCCTGGGAACTATGGCTACACCTTC,CASYGGPGNYGYTF
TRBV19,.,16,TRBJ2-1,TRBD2,TGTGCCAGCTTCGCGAACCCGGGACTAGCGGGAGGTGAGCAGTTCTTC,CASFANPGLAGGEQFF
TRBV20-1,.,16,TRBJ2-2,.,TGCAGTGCTGAGGGGGGCGAGGGCGAAAACACCGGGGAGCTGTTTTTT,CSAEGGEGENTGELFF
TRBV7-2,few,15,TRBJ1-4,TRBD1,TGTGCCAGCAGCTCCCCCGGACAGGGGTTTAGGAAACTGTTTTTT,CASSSPGQGFRKLFF
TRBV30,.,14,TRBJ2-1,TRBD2,TGTGCCTGGCTCAGGGCTAGCGGGGTCAATGAGCAGTTCTTC,CAWLRASGVNEQFF
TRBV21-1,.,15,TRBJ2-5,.,TGTGCCAGCAGCAGATGGACAGGGCTTCAAGAGACCCAGTACTTC,CASSRWTGLQETQYF
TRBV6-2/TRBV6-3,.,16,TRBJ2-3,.,TGTGCCAGCGGCGAAAGACTCGGGTCCGGGGAAGATACGCAGTATTTT,CASGERLGSGEDTQYF
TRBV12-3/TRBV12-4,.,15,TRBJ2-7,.,TGTGCCAGCAGTCCCGATGGCGGCCGGATATACGAGCAGTACTTC,CASSPDGGRIYEQYF
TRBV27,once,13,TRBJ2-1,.,TGTGCCAGCACCCGGGGGAGAGGGAATGAGCAGTTCTTC,CASTRGRGNEQFF
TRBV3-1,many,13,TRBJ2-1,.,TGTGCCAGCAGCCAGGATCCAGGAAAAGAGCAGTTCTTC,CASSQDPGKEQFF
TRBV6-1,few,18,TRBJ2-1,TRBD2,TGTGCCAGCATCCGATGGGAGGGATCGACTAGCGGACGCAATGAGCAGTTCTTC,CASIRWEGSTSGRNEQFF
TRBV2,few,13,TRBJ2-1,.,TGTGCCAGCAAACTTTCCACCCTTAATGAGCAGTTCTTC,CASKLSTLNEQFF
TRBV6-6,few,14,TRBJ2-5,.,TGTGCCAGCAGTTACGGTACAGGGCAAGAGACCCAGTACTTC,CASSYGTGQETQYF
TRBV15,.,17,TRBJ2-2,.,TGTGCCACCAGCAGAGGTCTGACGGTGGCGGGGACCGGGGAGCTGTTTTTT,CATSRGLTVAGTGELFF
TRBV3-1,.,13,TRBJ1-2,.,TGTGCCAGCAGACAGGGAACTAACTATGGCTACACCTTC,CASRQGTNYGYTF
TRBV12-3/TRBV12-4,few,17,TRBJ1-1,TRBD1,TGTGCCAGCAGTTCGATCCGACAGGGACCGGTGAACACTGAAGCTTTCTTT,CASSSIRQGPVNTEAFF
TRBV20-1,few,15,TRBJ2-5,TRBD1,TGCAGTGCTAGTTTACCCCGGGACAGGAACCAAAGGCAGTACTTC,CSASLPRDRNQRQYF
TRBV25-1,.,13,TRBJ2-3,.,TGTGCCAATCGACAAGCTAGCACAGATACGCAGTATTTT,CANRQASTDTQYF
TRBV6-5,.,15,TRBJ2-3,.,TGTGCCAGCAGTTACTCGGCGCGACGGTTCAATACGCAGTATTTT,CASSYSARRFNTQYF
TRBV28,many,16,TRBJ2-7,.,TGTGCCAGCAGTTTTATCGCCGGGACAATGGGACGCGAGCAGTACTTC,CASSFIAGTMGREQYF
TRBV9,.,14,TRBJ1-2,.,TGTGCCAGCACCGTAGTGGACAATAACTATGGCTACACCTTC,CASTVVDNNYGYTF
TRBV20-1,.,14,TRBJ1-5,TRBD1,TGCAGTGCTGTAGCAGGGGACAGGGATCAGCCCCAGCATTTT,CSAVAGDRDQPQHF
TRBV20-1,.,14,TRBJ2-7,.,TGCAGTGCTAGAGATCCCGCAGGGACCTACGAGCAGTACTTC,CSARDPAGTYEQYF
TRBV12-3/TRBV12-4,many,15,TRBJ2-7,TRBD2,TGTGCCAGCAGCAGTACTAGCGGGGTCTACTACGAGCAGTACTTC,CASSSTSGVYYEQYF
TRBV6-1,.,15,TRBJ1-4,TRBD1,TGTGCCAGCAGCCTTTGGACAGGGAATAATGAAAAACTGTTTTTT,CASSLWTGNNEKLFF
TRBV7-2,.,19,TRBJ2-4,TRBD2,TGTGCCAGCAGCTCAAGCAGGGCTAGCGGGACGATAGCCAAAAACATTCAGTACTTC,CASSSSRASGTIAKNIQYF
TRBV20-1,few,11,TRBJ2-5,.,TGCAGTGCAGGAGGGAGTGAGACCCAGTACTTC,CSAGGSETQYF
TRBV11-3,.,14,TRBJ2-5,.,TGTGCCAGCAGCCCCGCGGGCCTCGGTTGGAAGCAGTACTTC,CASSPAGLGWKQYF
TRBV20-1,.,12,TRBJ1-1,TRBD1,TGCAGACCTGACAGGGGGCGAGGGGAAGCTTTCTTT,CRPDRGRGEAFF
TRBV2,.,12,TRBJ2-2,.,TGTGCCAGCAGTGTGGGCTTCGGGGAGCTGTTTTTT,CASSVGFGELFF
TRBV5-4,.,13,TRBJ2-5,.,TGTGCCAGCAGCCAGACTTTGCAAGAGACCCAGTACTTC,CASSQTLQETQYF
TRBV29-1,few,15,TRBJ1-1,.,TGCAGCGTTGAAGAGTTTGGGAGAGGGAACACTGAAGCTTTCTTT,CSVEEFGRGNTEAFF
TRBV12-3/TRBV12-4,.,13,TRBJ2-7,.,TGTGCCAGCAGTCCCGACCCCTCATACGAGCAGTACTTC,CASSPDPSYEQYF
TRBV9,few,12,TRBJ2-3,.,TGTGCCAGCAGCGCCGTCGGGTATACGCAGTATTTT,CASSAVGYTQYF
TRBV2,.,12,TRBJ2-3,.,TGTGCCAGCAGTTCCGAAACAGATACGCAGTATTTT,CASSSETDTQYF
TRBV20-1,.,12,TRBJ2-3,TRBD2,TGCAGTGTTGGTAGCGGGAGGGATACGCAGGATTTT,CSVGSGRDTQDF
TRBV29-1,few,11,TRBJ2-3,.,TGCAGCGTTGTGTGGGGCGATACGCAGTATTTT,CSVVWGDTQYF
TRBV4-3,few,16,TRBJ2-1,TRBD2,TGCGCCAGCAGCCCAGGGACTAGCGGGAGGGAGGGTGAGCAGTTCTTC,CASSPGTSGREGEQFF
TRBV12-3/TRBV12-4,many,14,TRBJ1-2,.,TGTGCCAGCAGTTTGGACGAATTGGGCTATGGCTACACCTTC,CASSLDELGYGYTF
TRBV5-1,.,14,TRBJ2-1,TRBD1,TGCGCCAGCAGGAGGGGGCTATTCTACAATGAGCAGTTCTTC,CASRRGLFYNEQFF
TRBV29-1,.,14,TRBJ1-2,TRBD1,TGCAGCGTCTTCAGACAGGGGGCTAACTATGGCTACACCTTC,CSVFRQGANYGYTF
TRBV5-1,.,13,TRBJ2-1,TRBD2,TGCGCCAGCAGCTCTAGCGGGAGGAATGGGCAGTTCTTC,CASSSSGRNGQFF
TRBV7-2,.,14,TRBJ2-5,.,TGTGCCAGCAGCTTATCGGAGGGCCGGGAGACCCAGTACTTC,CASSLSEGRETQYF
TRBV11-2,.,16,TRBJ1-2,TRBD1,TGTGCCAGCAGCCTAATTTCGACAGGGCATGGGGATGGCTACACCTTC,CASSLISTGHGDGYTF
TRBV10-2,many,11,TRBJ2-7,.,TGCGCCAGCGCGAGCTCCTACGAGCAGTACTTC,CASASSYEQYF